This is a list of T cell receptor beta chains from one sample in a study of CD8 T cells in Susac syndrome. Via MiXCR, TCRdb re-called the immunoSEQ multiplex PCR reads, giving one row per CDR3 protein. The table has around 140,000 distinct CDR3 sequences, approximately 93% seen once; the top ten hold about 0.076%. The sequenced material came from CD4+ T cells from PBMCs. The receptors were sampled from a human donor in good health. Each CDR3 is given with its conserved first and last residue.

j_call	v_call	cdr3_aa
TRBJ2-3	TRBV5-1	CASSPDRPDTQYF
TRBJ1-2	TRBV7-9	CASSLRGWGYTF
TRBJ1-1	TRBV9	CASSVVARNTEAFF
TRBJ1-4	TRBV29-1	CSVKDLGGNEKLFF
TRBJ2-7	TRBV5-1	CASSRLDSSYEQYF
TRBJ2-2	TRBV29-1	CSGQGWAPGELFF
TRBJ2-2	TRBV30	CAFKSGTSGRAVGELFF
TRBJ2-7	TRBV4-1	CASSQALRSGRAYEQYF
TRBJ1-2	TRBV10-2	CASSDIAQLYGYTF
TRBJ2-7	TRBV4-1	CASSQDGTGGILYEQYF
TRBJ2-7	TRBV7-8	CASSPGGRAEEQYF
TRBJ1-5	TRBV21-1	CASSNHRGMHF
TRBJ1-2	TRBV3-1	CASSSRDRGYGYTF
TRBJ1-5	TRBV27	CASSLFGPTGYF
TRBJ1-5	TRBV3-1	CASSHTTGYQPQHF
TRBJ2-7	TRBV30	CACLSGSRNEQYF
TRBJ2-3	TRBV12-3/TRBV12-4	CASSFGGVGTDTQYF
TRBJ2-1	TRBV5-4	CASSIGTSRGNEQFF
TRBJ1-1	TRBV29-1	CSVRVWSTEAFF
TRBJ1-2	TRBV18	CASSPPDGSYGYTF
TRBJ2-3	TRBV12-3/TRBV12-4	CASSPGLAGGLDTQYF
TRBJ2-4	TRBV28	CASSLGGASRNIQYF
TRBJ2-7	TRBV27	CASSRTPYEQYF
TRBJ1-1	TRBV5-1	CASSQPRSRGSNTEAFF
TRBJ1-4	TRBV7-2	CASSHRTGVNEKLFF
TRBJ1-1	TRBV19	CASSIERSEAFF
TRBJ2-3	TRBV5-1	CASSLTAGTRRTDTQYF
TRBJ1-6	TRBV30	CGTGYNSPLHF
TRBJ2-7	TRBV28	CASSLLGQPYEQYF
TRBJ2-1	TRBV7-3	CASSLRGTSGMNNEQFF
TRBJ1-5	TRBV5-1	CASSVQGDQPQHF
TRBJ2-2	TRBV19	CASSIGGPGELFF
TRBJ2-7	TRBV18	CASQDRGSYEQYF
TRBJ2-7	TRBV3-1	CASSQGLPGSYYEQYF
TRBJ2-7	TRBV2	CASSSRGGRGEQYF
TRBJ2-1	TRBV25-1	CASSVLAGGVEQFF
TRBJ1-3	TRBV3-1	CASSQNTGAGNTIYF
TRBJ2-5	TRBV10-3	CAISESGGDLETQYF
TRBJ2-2	TRBV2	CASRTDNTGELFF
TRBJ2-2	TRBV2	CASIYRENTGELFF
TRBJ2-5	TRBV27	CASSSLLSGSFWGTQYF
TRBJ2-1	TRBV9	CASSAQGAPYNEQFF
TRBJ2-5	TRBV11-2	CASSSRTFQVAQYF
TRBJ1-1	TRBV18	CASSLKTGGNTEAFF
TRBJ2-1	TRBV3-1	CASSRQIPGQDYNEQFF
TRBJ2-3	TRBV25-1	CASSDRGDSTDTQYF
TRBJ2-3	TRBV5-1	CASSSGLAVGDTQYF
TRBJ2-7	TRBV7-2	CASSLVGSSGSYEQYF
TRBJ2-5	TRBV28	CAISSGQQETQYF
TRBJ2-5	TRBV10-3	CAISAGGPAQETQYF
TRBJ1-1	TRBV20-1	CSASDRVNTEAFF
TRBJ1-2	TRBV6-2/TRBV6-3	CASSLGRYGYTF
TRBJ2-7	TRBV28	CASSLQGGYEQYF
TRBJ2-7	TRBV20-1	CSAESTGVREQYF
TRBJ2-7	TRBV20-1	CSARPRGLREQYF
TRBJ1-2	TRBV20-1	CSARAGWHALYGYTF
TRBJ1-2	TRBV12-3/TRBV12-4	CASSLAGHYGYTF
TRBJ2-1	TRBV29-1	CSVYSGKVYNEQFF
TRBJ2-1	TRBV9	CASSVGVDLSYNEQFF